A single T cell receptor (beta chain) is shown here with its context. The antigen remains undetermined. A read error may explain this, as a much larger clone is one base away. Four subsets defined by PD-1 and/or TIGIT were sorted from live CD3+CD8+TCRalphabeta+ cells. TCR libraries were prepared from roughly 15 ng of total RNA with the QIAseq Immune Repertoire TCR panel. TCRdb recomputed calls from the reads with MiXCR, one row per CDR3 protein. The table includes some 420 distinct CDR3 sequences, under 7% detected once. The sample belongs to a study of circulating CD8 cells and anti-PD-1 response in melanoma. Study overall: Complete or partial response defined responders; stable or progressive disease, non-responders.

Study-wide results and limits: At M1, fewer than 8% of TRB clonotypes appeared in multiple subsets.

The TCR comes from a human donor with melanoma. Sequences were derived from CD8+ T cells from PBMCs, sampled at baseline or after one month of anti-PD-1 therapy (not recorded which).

DNA of the CDR3: TGTGCCACCAGCAGAGACGAAACCGGGGATCTGTTTTTT. As protein: CATSRDETGDLFF. This chain links TRBV15 with TRBJ2-2, with D tentatively TRBD2 (5 bases). Germline CDR1 and CDR2: LNHNV and YYDKDF (reference sequence). The CDR3 is made up of 13 amino acids.